A single T cell receptor beta chain is shown here with its context. Antigen: not known. With 0 bases removed from V and 11 bases from J, the gap between germline ends came to 16 bases. The CDR3 extends over 14 amino acids. Germline lookup yields CDR1 LNHNV and CDR2 YYDKDF (reference sequence). This sample was included in a study of CD8+CD57+ T cells in acquired aplastic anemia. Study overall: Each DNA sample taken from sorted CD4+ and CD8+ cells came to around 2.9 ug on average.

Researchers used genomic DNA as the template to profile TCR beta VDJ and CDR3. Each CDR3 protein gets one entry after TCRdb re-called the reads with MiXCR. The data contain a few hundred thousand distinct CDR3 sequences, roughly 80% of them seen just once; the ten biggest clones take up approximately 40%. Study results and limitations: Patients and controls turned out to have approximately 29 CD8+ CDR3 sequences in common.

An expansion of CD8+CD57+ cells by flow cytometry had been shown in patients chosen for sequencing. Every patient was diagnosed with severe acquired aplastic anemia. This clonotype originated in a human donor with aplastic anemia. The V call is TRBV15, the J call TRBJ2-5; no firm D call. The source material was sorted CD4+, CD8+, or CD8+CD57+ T cells (not recorded which) from PBMCs. CDR3 sequence (DNA): TGTGCCACCAGCAGAGATACGCAGCTCTACACGCAGTACTTC. The encoded protein is CATSRDTQLYTQYF. Looking up the rest from reference TRBV15 and TRBJ2-5 gives the full variable domain: DAMVIQNPRYQVTQFGKPVTLSCSQTLNHNVMYWYQQKSSQAPKLLFHYYDKDFNNEADTPDNFQSRRPNTSFCFLDIRSPGLGDTAMYLCATSRDTQLYTQYFGPGTRLLVL.